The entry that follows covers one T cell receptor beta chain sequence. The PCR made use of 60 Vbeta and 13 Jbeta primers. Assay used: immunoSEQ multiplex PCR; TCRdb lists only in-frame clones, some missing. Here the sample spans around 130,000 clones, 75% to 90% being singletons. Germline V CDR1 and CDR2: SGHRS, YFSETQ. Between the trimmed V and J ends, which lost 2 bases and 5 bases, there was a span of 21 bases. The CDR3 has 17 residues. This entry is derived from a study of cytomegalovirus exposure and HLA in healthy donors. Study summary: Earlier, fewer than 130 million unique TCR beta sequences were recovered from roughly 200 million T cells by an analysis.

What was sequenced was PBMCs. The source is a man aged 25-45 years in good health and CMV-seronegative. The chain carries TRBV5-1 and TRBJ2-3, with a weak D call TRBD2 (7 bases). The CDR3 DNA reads TGCGCCAGCAGCTTAGCAACCTCGGGGGGCGGATTAGATACGCAGTATTTT. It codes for CASSLATSGGGLDTQYF.